What follows describes a single T cell receptor (beta chain). The data are from a study of T cell changes during pregnancy in multiple sclerosis. The method was immunoSEQ multiplex PCR; TCRdb's version includes in-frame clones alone and lacks a portion of them. The sample lists tens of thousands of clones, about 94% occurring once. Germline CDR1 and CDR2: SEHNR and FQNEAQ (reference sequence). This CDR3 contains 15 residues. V lost 4 bases, J lost 9 bases, and 8 bases stayed unmatched. The sample here was peripheral blood, taken in the second trimester of pregnancy. The rearrangement joins TRBV7-9 to TRBJ2-1; 11 positions agree with TRBD2. The receptor was derived from a female donor in good health, enrolled as a control in a pregnancy study. CDR3 sequence reads: CASSSRLAGKGEQFF. DNA for the CDR3: TGTGCCAGCAGCTCCCGACTAGCGGGAAAAGGTGAGCAGTTCTTC.